This T cell receptor beta chain stems from a study of blood T cell repertoires in COVID-19. Study overall: Spain, Italy and the United States supplied samples that represented acute and convalescent COVID-19. PBMCs, B-cell-depleted T cells, or T cells were the source of the cDNA or gDNA that made up the material.

Original data processing: Estimation of nucleated cell counts was performed using reference gene primer amplification. TCRdb's table, derived via immunoSEQ multiplex PCR, lists solely in-frame clones and lacks some. The DNA was the basis for D and trimming; V, J and clone size are from that table. The repertoire holds about 98,000 clones, with 86% as singletons. Germline V gene sequence: CDR1 MGHRA, CDR2 YSYEKL. The CDR3 runs 18 residues. Losses at the gene ends were 1 base for V and 4 bases for J; bases not matched to a gene: 8. The chain employs TRBV4-1 and TRBJ2-5, with TRBD2 identical over 14 bases. Source material: peripheral blood. This clonotype originated in a man aged 45-60 years with acute or convalescent COVID-19. CDR3 coding DNA: TGCGCCAGCAGCCAAGGGGACCCGGGACTAGCGGGAGTAGAGACCCAGTACTTC. Protein product: CASSQGDPGLAGVETQYF.